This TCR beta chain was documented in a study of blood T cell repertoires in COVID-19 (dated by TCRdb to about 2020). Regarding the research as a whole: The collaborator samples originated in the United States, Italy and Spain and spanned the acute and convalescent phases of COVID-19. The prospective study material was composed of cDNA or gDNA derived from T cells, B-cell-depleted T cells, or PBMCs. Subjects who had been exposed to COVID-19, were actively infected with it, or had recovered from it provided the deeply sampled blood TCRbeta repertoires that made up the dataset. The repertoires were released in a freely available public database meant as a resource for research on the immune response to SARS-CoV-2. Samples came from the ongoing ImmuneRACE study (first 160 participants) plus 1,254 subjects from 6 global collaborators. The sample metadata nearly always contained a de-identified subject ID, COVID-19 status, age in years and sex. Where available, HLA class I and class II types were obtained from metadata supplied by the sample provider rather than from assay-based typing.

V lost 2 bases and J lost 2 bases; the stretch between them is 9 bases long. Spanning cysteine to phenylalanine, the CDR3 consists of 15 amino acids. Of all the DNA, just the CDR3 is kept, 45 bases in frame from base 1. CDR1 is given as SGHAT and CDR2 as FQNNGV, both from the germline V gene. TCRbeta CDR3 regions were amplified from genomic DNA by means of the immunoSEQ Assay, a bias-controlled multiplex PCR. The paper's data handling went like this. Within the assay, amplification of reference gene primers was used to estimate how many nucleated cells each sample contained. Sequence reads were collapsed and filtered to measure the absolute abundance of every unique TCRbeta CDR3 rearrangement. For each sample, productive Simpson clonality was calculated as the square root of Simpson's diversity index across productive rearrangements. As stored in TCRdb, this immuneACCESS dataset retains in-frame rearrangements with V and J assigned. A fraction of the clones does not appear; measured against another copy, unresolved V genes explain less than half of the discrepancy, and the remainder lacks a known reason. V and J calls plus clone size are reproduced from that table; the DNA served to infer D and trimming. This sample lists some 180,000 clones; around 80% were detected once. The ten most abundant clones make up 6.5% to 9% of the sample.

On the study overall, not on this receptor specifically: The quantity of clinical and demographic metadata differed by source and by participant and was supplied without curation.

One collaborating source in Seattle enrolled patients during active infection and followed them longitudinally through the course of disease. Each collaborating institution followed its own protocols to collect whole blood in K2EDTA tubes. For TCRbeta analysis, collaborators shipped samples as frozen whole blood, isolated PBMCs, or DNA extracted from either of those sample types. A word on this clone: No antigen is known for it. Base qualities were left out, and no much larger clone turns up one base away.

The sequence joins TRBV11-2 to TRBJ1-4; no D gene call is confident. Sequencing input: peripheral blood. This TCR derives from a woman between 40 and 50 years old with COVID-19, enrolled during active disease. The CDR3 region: CASSLFPGTNEKLFF. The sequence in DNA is TGTGCCAGCAGCTTATTCCCCGGGACTAATGAAAAACTGTTTTTT.